Given below is one T cell receptor beta chain in context. Its antigen is unknown. The CDR3 extends 3 residues past the end of the read, so its final part is completed from the germline J gene. The sample belongs to a study of T cells in women clearing cervical HPV infection. Overall study: Case blood was drawn a median approximately 160 days after lesion detection.

Data came from immunoSEQ multiplex PCR; TCRdb stores just in-frame clones and leaves some out. This repertoire includes 30,000 to 40,000 clones. Study-wide findings and caveats: TRBV6-7 abundance was lower in cases than controls (about 0.099% versus 0.16%). Repertoire richness, not evenness, was significantly elevated in CIN3+ cases versus controls.

CDR3 length: 14 residues. Per the germline V gene, CDR1 is GTSNPN and CDR2 is SVGIG (reference sequence). This TCR came from a woman between 18 and 70 years old with a cervical HPV16 infection that either progressed to CIN3+ or cleared (not recorded which). The chain recombines TRBV30 with TRBJ1-1; the D is unclear. The sample taken for sequencing was blood buffy coat. CDR3 sequence: CAWSVSLAKNIAFF. The covered CDR3 bases are TGTGCCTGGAGTGTAAGTTTAGCCAAAAACATT.